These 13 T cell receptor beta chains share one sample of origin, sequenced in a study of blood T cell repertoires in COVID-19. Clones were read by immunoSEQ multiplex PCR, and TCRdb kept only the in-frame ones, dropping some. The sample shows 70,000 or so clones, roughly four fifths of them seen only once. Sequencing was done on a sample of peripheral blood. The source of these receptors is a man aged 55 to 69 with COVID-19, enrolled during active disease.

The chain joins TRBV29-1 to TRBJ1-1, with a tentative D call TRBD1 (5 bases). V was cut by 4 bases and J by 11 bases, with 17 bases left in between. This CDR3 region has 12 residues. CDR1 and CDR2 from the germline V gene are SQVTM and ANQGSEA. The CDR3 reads CSVGDGGAGAFF. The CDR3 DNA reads TGCAGCGTTGGGGACGGAGGGGCTGGGGCTTTCTTT.

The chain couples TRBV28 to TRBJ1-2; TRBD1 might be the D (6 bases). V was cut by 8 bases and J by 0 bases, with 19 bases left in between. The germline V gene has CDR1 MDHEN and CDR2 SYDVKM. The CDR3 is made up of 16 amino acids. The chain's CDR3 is CASSNPPGQTNYGYTF. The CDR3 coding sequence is TGTGCCAGCTCCAACCCCCCCGGACAGACTAACTATGGCTACACCTTC.

The CDR3 protein is CASRMTDRVHEQYF. In DNA form, the CDR3 reads TGTGCCAGCAGGATGACGGACAGGGTCCACGAGCAGTACTTC. The chain links TRBV5-5 to TRBJ2-7, with 8 bases identical to TRBD1. V was clipped by 5 bases and J by 5 bases; unmatched bases: 9. CDR1 SGHKS and CDR2 YYEKEE come from the germline V gene (reference sequence). This CDR3 spans 14 amino acids.

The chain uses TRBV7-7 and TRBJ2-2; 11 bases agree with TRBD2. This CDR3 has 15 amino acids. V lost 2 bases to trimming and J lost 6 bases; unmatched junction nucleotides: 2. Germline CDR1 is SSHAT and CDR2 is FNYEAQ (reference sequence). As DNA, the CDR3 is TGTGCCAGCAGCTTACTAGCGGGGGGTTCCGGGGAGCTGTTTTTT. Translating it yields CASSLLAGGSGELFF. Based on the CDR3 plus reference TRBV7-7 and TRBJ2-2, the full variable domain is GAGVSQSPRYKVTKRGQDVTLRCDPISSHATLYWYQQALGQGPEFLTYFNYEAQPDKSGLPSDRFSAERPEGSISTLTIQRTEQRDSAMYRCASSLLAGGSGELFFGEGSRLTVL.

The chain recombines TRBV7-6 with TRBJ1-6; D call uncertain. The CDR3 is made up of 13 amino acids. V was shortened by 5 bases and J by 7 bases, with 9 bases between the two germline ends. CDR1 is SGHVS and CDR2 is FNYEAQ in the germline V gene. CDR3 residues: CASSPTGNSPLHF. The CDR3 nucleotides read TGTGCCAGCAGCCCCACGGGGAATTCACCCCTCCACTTT.

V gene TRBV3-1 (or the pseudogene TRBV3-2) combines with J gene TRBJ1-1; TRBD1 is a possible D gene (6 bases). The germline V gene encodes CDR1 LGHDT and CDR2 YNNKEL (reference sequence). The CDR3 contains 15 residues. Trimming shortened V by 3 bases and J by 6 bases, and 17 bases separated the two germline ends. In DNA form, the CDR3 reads TGTGCCAGCAGCCACATTAGGGGGGGAAACCCTGAAGCTTTCTTT. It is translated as CASSHIRGGNPEAFF.

In nucleotides, the CDR3 is TGTGCCAGCAGCTTAGGGGGGGGCGAGAAGACCCAGTACTTC. Its translation is CASSLGGGEKTQYF. This chain joins TRBV11-2 and TRBJ2-5, with D possibly TRBD2 on 7 matching bases. Germline values: CDR1 SGHAT, CDR2 FQNNGV. V lost 1 base and J 6 bases, leaving 12 bases between the germline ends. The CDR3 spans 14 residues.

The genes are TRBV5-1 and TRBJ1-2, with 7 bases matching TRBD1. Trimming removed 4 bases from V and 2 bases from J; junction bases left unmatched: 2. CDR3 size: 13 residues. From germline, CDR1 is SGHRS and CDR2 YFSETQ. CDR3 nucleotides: TGCGCCAGCAGCCCGGGACAGAACTATGGCTACACCTTC. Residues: CASSPGQNYGYTF.

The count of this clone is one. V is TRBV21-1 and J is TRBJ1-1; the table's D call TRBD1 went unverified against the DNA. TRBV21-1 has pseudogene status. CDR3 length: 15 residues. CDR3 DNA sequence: TGTGCCAGCAGCAAACCCTGGGCCTTACCGTGCAGCGCTTTCTTT. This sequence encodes CASSKPWALPCSAFF.

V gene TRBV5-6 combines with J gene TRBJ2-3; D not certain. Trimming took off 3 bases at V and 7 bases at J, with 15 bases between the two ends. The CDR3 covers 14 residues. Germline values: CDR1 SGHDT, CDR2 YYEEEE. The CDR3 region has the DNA TGTGCCAGCAGCTGGCACCTCCCGTCGAATACGCAGTATTTT. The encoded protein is CASSWHLPSNTQYF.

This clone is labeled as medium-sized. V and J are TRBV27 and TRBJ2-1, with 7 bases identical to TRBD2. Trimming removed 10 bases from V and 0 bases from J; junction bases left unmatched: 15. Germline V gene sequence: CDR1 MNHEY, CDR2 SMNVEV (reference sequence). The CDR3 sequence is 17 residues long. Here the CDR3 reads CATKKVSGLISYNEQFF. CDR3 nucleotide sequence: TGTGCCACCAAAAAAGTATCGGGACTAATCTCCTACAATGAGCAGTTCTTC.

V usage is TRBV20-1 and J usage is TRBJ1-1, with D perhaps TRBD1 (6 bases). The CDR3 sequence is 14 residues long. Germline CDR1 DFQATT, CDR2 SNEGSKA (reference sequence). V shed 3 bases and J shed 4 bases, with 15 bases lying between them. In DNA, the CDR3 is TGCAGTGCTAGTGGGGGGCGCGACAGCACTGAAGCTTTCTTT. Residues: CSASGGRDSTEAFF.

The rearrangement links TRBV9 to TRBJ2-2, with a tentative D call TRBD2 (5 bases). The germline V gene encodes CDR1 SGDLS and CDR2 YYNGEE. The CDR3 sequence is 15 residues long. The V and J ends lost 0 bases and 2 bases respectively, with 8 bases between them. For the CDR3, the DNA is TGTGCCAGCAGCGTAGCGGGGATCAACACCGGGGAGCTGTTTTTT. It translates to CASSVAGINTGELFF. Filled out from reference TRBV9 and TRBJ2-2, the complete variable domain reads DSGVTQTPKHLITATGQRVTLRCSPRSGDLSVYWYQQSLDQGLQFLIQYYNGEERAKGNILERFSAQQFPDLHSELNLSSLELGDSALYFCASSVAGINTGELFFGEGSRLTVL.